One sample yielded the 22 T cell receptor beta chains listed below, sequenced in a study of a mutant IDH1 vaccine in newly diagnosed glioma. Antigens of these TCRs are unknown. The data were produced by immunoSEQ multiplex PCR, yet TCRdb's version contains in-frame clones alone and is incomplete. The top ten hold less than 3% of the sample, which has some 30,000 clones, 70% to 90% seen once. This sample's time point: week 23, last vaccination. Vaccination used 300 ug of mutant IDH1 20-mer peptide per dose, with topical imiquimod. The sequencing used PBMCs, collected from a glioma patient whose treatment included an IDH1 peptide vaccine. These TCRs come from a man aged 35 to 55 with glioma.

This clone was observed a single time. The chain uses TRBV11-2 and TRBJ2-7; D gene unclear. The CDR3 has 15 residues. Trimming stripped 8 bases from V and 2 bases from J, with 19 bases between. Per germline, CDR1 SGHAT and CDR2 FQNNGV. CDR3 sequence reads: CASANPQAGAYEQYF. Here the CDR3 DNA reads TGTGCCAGCGCCAACCCTCAGGCCGGAGCCTACGAGCAGTACTTC.

The chain links TRBV5-1 to TRBJ2-7; D ambiguous. This CDR3 has 14 amino acids. Per the germline V gene, CDR1 is SGHRS and CDR2 is YFSETQ. Trimming stripped 4 bases from V and 5 bases from J, with 16 bases between. The DNA for the CDR3 is TGCGCCAGCAGCCTTGAACGAGGTCAAGACGAGCAGTACTTC. Translated, it gives CASSLERGQDEQYF.

The chain couples TRBV5-1 to TRBJ2-7, with 7 bases identical to TRBD1. Germline values: CDR1 SGHRS, CDR2 YFSETQ. With V trimmed by 0 bases and J by 3 bases, 3 bases remained unmatched. The length of the CDR3 is 14 residues. CDR3 bases: TGCGCCAGCAGCTTGGGGGACAGCGTCTACGAGCAGTACTTC. Protein product: CASSLGDSVYEQYF.

With regard to this clone: Germline and junction disagree at one end, which may indicate a read error. The chain couples TRBV18 to TRBJ2-7; D not resolved. The CDR3 runs to 14 residues. The germline CDR1 and CDR2 sequences are KGHSH and LQKENI. The CDR3 DNA follows: TGTGCCAGCTCTCCACCGAGTGCACTTTGGGAGCAGTACTTC. The encoded protein is CASSPPSALWEQYF. Full variable domain (remainder filled in from reference TRBV18 and TRBJ2-7): NAGVMQNPRHLVRRRGQEARLRCSPMKGHSHVYWYRQLPEEGLKFMVYLQKENIIDESGMPKERFSAEFPKEGPSILRIQQVVRGDSAAYFCASSPPSALWEQYFGPGTRLTVT.

The gene calls are TRBV28 and TRBJ1-5, with D unresolved. The CDR3 covers 15 residues. V lost 6 bases to trimming and J lost 5 bases, with 17 bases between them. CDR1 and CDR2 from the germline V gene are MDHEN and SYDVKM. The CDR3 DNA follows: TGTGCCAGCAGCTCGGGCAGGATCTTTGATCAGCCCCAGCATTTT. Residues: CASSSGRIFDQPQHF.

The genes are TRBV27 and TRBJ1-6; TRBD1 is a possible D gene (5 bases). CDR1 MNHEY and CDR2 SMNVEV come from the germline V gene (reference sequence). Deletions cut 3 bases from V and 7 bases from J, with 7 bases between. The CDR3 is 13 amino acids. This CDR3 reads CASSLTANSPLHF. In nucleotides, the CDR3 is TGTGCCAGCAGTTTGACAGCCAATTCACCCCTCCACTTT.

The chain couples TRBV27 to TRBJ2-7, with 8 bases lining up with TRBD2. Germline V gene data show CDR1 as MNHEY and CDR2 as SMNVEV (reference sequence). J was trimmed by 3 bases and V by 6 bases; bases with no gene match: 7. The CDR3 is 14 amino acids. Here the CDR3 DNA reads TGTGCCAGCAGCTGGGCGGGAGGTGTCTACGAGCAGTACTTC. Protein sequence: CASSWAGGVYEQYF.

The CDR3 here is CASSLGDGLYTEAFF. Written as DNA, the CDR3 is TGTGCCAGCAGCTTAGGGGACGGACTATACACTGAAGCTTTCTTT. V and J are TRBV7-9 and TRBJ1-1, with D possibly matching TRBD1 (5 bases). The germline V gene encodes CDR1 SEHNR and CDR2 FQNEAQ (reference sequence). V was trimmed by 1 base and J by 3 bases, leaving 12 bases between them. The CDR3 sequence is 15 residues long.

In DNA form, the CDR3 reads TGCGCCAGCAGCTTGGGGAGGAACACCGGGGAGCTGTTTTTT. Encoded protein: CASSLGRNTGELFF. V is TRBV5-1 and J is TRBJ2-2; D is undetermined. The CDR3 consists of 14 residues. The V end was cut by 0 bases, the J end by 1 base, with 4 bases between. Germline V gene data show CDR1 as SGHRS and CDR2 as YFSETQ.

The chain joins TRBV7-9 to TRBJ1-6; tentatively, D is TRBD1 (6 bases). V shed 0 bases and J shed 5 bases, with 20 bases lying between them. CDR3 length: 19 residues. Germline V gene data show CDR1 as SEHNR and CDR2 as FQNEAQ (reference sequence). CDR3 region: CASSLAGGPGGVDNSPLHF. The CDR3, as DNA: TGTGCCAGCAGCTTAGCGGGGGGCCCCGGAGGAGTGGATAATTCACCCCTCCACTTT.

A single count supports this clone. The rearrangement links TRBV5-4 to TRBJ2-5; no clear D gene. Deletions cut 4 bases from V and 5 bases from J, with 21 bases between. Per germline, CDR1 SGHNT and CDR2 YYREEE (reference sequence). This CDR3 has 16 residues. CDR3 DNA sequence: TGTGCCAGCAGCCGAACTGTCGTCGGAAGGACGGAGACCCAGTACTTC. This encodes CASSRTVVGRTETQYF.

The rearrangement joins TRBV2 to TRBJ2-7; no clear D. Trimming stripped 7 bases from V and 4 bases from J, with 8 bases between. Germline CDR1 and CDR2: SNHLY and FYNNEI. This CDR3 region has 11 residues. The chain's CDR3 is CASMMTYEQYF. DNA of the CDR3: TGTGCCAGCATGATGACGTACGAGCAGTACTTC.

V gene TRBV2 combines with J gene TRBJ1-2; a weak D match, TRBD1 (6 bases). Trimming pared 3 bases from V and 7 bases from J, leaving 15 bases between. Germline CDR1 reads SNHLY; CDR2 reads FYNNEI. The CDR3 loop spans 14 amino acids. The CDR3, as DNA: TGTGCCAGCAGTGATGATTCAGGGGCGCGTGGCTACACCTTC. This encodes CASSDDSGARGYTF.

This clone was observed a single time. The chain uses TRBV10-3 and TRBJ2-7; D is unresolved. There are 14 residues in the CDR3. Trimming removed 4 bases from V and 2 bases from J, with 12 bases in between. Per germline, CDR1 ENHRY and CDR2 SYGVKD. The CDR3 loop is CAISAVLTTYEQYV. CDR3 in DNA: TGTGCCATCAGTGCGGTCCTGACCACCTACGAGCAGTACGTC.

This chain connects TRBV28 to TRBJ2-7, with 7 bases fitting TRBD1. Looked up from germline, CDR1 is MDHEN and CDR2 is SYDVKM. CDR3 length: 19 amino acids. V lost 6 bases, J lost 0 bases, and 20 bases stayed unmatched. The CDR3 bases are TGTGCCAGCAGGACAGGGTTTGTGGCGGGCACCTCTTTCTCCTACGAGCAGTACTTC. This translates into CASRTGFVAGTSFSYEQYF.

V is TRBV5-4 and J is TRBJ2-5; 12 bases map to TRBD2. Trimming cost V 4 bases and J 4 bases; bases outside gene matches: 5. This CDR3 contains 15 residues. Germline V gene lookup returns CDR1 SGHNT and CDR2 YYREEE (reference sequence). The DNA of the CDR3 is TGTGCCAGCAGCAGGGGACTAGCGGGTGGAGAGACCCAGTACTTC. Amino acid sequence: CASSRGLAGGETQYF.

The chain combines TRBV28 with TRBJ2-2; 8 bases are a match to TRBD1. There are 15 residues in the CDR3. The trim removed 6 bases at V and 1 base at J, leaving 4 bases unmatched. Germline loops: CDR1 MDHEN, CDR2 SYDVKM. CDR3 amino acids: CASRMGQVNTGELFF. The CDR3 nucleotides read TGTGCCAGCAGGATGGGACAGGTGAACACCGGGGAGCTGTTTTTT.

The V and J genes are TRBV4-3 and TRBJ1-2; D not resolved. The CDR3 spans 15 residues. In germline, CDR1 is LGHNA, CDR2 YSLEER. With 0 bases removed from V and 4 bases from J, the gap between germline ends came to 12 bases. The CDR3 DNA sequence: TGCGCCAGCAGCCAAGATTTTATGGGTGGCTATGGCTACACCTTC. Its translation is CASSQDFMGGYGYTF.

This chain links TRBV28 with TRBJ2-1, with TRBD1 identical over 8 bases. The germline CDR1 and CDR2 sequences are MDHEN and SYDVKM. This CDR3 spans 14 amino acids. The V gene end was trimmed by 6 bases and the J gene end by 4 bases; junction bases not matched to a gene: 5. CDR3 sequence (DNA): TGTGCCAGCAGCGACGACAGGGGATACAATGAGCAGTTCTTC. Residues: CASSDDRGYNEQFF.

The gene calls are TRBV6-5 and TRBJ1-3, with D unresolved. There are 13 residues in the CDR3. The V end was cut by 2 bases, the J end by 4 bases, with 6 bases between. The V gene's germline CDR1 is MNHEY and CDR2 SVGAGI. The CDR3 spells CASSYGVGNTIYF. CDR3 DNA sequence: TGTGCCAGCAGTTACGGGGTGGGAAACACCATATATTTT.

The chain has TRBV2 and TRBJ2-5, with 10 bases identical to TRBD1. With V trimmed by 4 bases and J by 2 bases, 7 bases remained unmatched. The CDR3 spans 16 residues. Germline loops: CDR1 SNHLY, CDR2 FYNNEI. The CDR3 region has the DNA TGTGCCAGCAGTGGCCTCGGGACAGGGGTTCAAGAGACCCAGTACTTC. Amino acid sequence: CASSGLGTGVQETQYF. Combining the CDR3 with reference TRBV2 and TRBJ2-5 gives the whole variable domain EPEVTQTPSHQVTQMGQEVILRCVPISNHLYFYWYRQILGQKVEFLVSFYNNEISEKSEIFDDQFSVERPDGSNFTLKIRSTKLEDSAMYFCASSGLGTGVQETQYFGPGTRLLVL.

This sequence joins TRBV12-5 and TRBJ1-3; a weak D match, TRBD1 (6 bases). V was trimmed by 5 bases and J by 2 bases, leaving 13 bases between them. Germline V gives CDR1 LGHNT, CDR2 FRNRAP. This CDR3 contains 15 residues. In DNA, the CDR3 is TGTGCTAGTGGTGAAGACGGACAGCCTGGAAACACCATATATTTT. Its protein is CASGEDGQPGNTIYF.